This TCR beta chain came from a study of monozygotic twins with inflammatory bowel disease. Study results and caveats: Among IBD patients, fewer clonotypes were shared with others than among healthy twins, especially with disease activity.

TCRdb reprocessed the 5' RACE reads, with one entry per CDR3 protein and no DNA. The sample's table shows approximately 210,000 distinct CDR3 sequences. As regards this clonotype: What it binds is not known.

This CDR3 has 13 amino acids. The germline V gene has CDR1 MGHDK and CDR2 SYGVNS. Sequencing used blood. V usage is TRBV25-1 and J usage is TRBJ1-5; the D call from TCRdb, TRBD1, cannot be confirmed without DNA. This TCR was sampled from a human donor with ulcerative colitis or Crohn's disease, or a healthy co-twin of an affected twin (not recorded which). CDR3 loop: CASSATGNQPQHF. Full variable domain (outside the CDR3, taken from reference TRBV25-1 and TRBJ1-5): EADIYQTPRYLVIGTGKKITLECSQTMGHDKMYWYQQDPGMELHLIHYSYGVNSTEKGDLSSESTVSRIRTEHFPLTLESARPSHTSQYLCASSATGNQPQHFGDGTRLSIL.